This T cell receptor beta chain comes out of a study of OX40 agonist ivuxolimab in advanced cancers. Study-wide context: Prior anti-PD-1, anti-PD-L1 or anti-CTLA-4 therapy was allowed; around 43% had some.

Clones were read by immunoSEQ multiplex PCR, and TCRdb kept only the in-frame ones, dropping some. Of 66,000 or so clones in the sample, 70% to 80% were seen once. The CDR3 covers 12 residues. Deletions cut 3 bases from V and 10 bases from J, with 10 bases between. From germline, CDR1 is MNHNS and CDR2 SASEGT. General study results and limits: More expanded clones were seen, on average, in CD8+ T cells than in CD4+.

Comment on this clone: The antigen is not known.

This TCR was recovered from an adult with an advanced solid tumor such as melanoma, head and neck, liver or kidney cancer. The chain links TRBV6-1 to TRBJ2-1; D ambiguous. Sequenced material: CD4+ or CD8+ T cells sorted from blood, taken in a trial of the OX40 agonist ivuxolimab. The CDR3, as DNA: TGTGCCAGCAGTGATTTGGACGACGAGCAGTTCTTC. It codes for CASSDLDDEQFF.